Each of the 32 T cell receptor beta chains below was sequenced from the same sample in a study of radiotherapy plus CTLA-4 blockade in lung cancer (dated by TCRdb to 2016 to 2019). Library construction relied on the immunoSEQ multiplex PCR assay. TCRdb re-hosts the immuneACCESS table, in-frame sequences only. Its copies lack some clones; in the studies checked, an unresolved V gene accounts for under half of them, and the cause for the rest is not known. For this sample the table gives around 130,000 clones, of which approximately 90% were detected only once. Clones ranked in the top ten supply 5.5% to 7% of the sample. Sample: peripheral blood, taken from a patient treated with radiotherapy plus ipilimumab. These receptors were obtained from a human donor with non-small cell lung cancer that progressed on radiotherapy plus ipilimumab.

The chain has TRBV18 and TRBJ2-1, with 14 bases fitting TRBD2. Germline CDR1 reads KGHSH; CDR2 reads LQKENI. There are 16 residues in the CDR3. Unmatched junction bases numbered 6, after V lost 4 bases and J lost 7 bases. Here the CDR3 reads CASSLPGLAGVNEQFF. CDR3 nucleotide sequence: TGTGCCAGCTCACTCCCGGGACTAGCGGGAGTGAATGAGCAGTTCTTC.

In its sample, this clone was seen once. The rearrangement joins TRBV5-5 to TRBJ2-1; D is unclear. CDR1 SGHKS and CDR2 YYEKEE come from the germline V gene (reference sequence). Trimming stripped 4 bases from V and 3 bases from J, with 11 bases between. The CDR3 has 14 amino acids. The CDR3 nucleotides are TGTGCCAGCAGCCCGCGCTACCTCTACAATGAGCAGTTCTTC. Its protein product is CASSPRYLYNEQFF.

This rearrangement joins TRBV10-3 to TRBJ2-5; D call uncertain. Trimming stripped 7 bases from V and 2 bases from J, with 11 bases between. The CDR3 has 13 residues. CDR1 is ENHRY and CDR2 is SYGVKD in the germline V gene. CDR3 region: CAIKGLRQETQYF. In DNA form, the CDR3 reads TGTGCCATCAAAGGGTTGCGGCAAGAGACCCAGTACTTC.

The V call is TRBV11-2, the J call TRBJ2-3; TRBD1 is a possible D gene (7 bases). Trimming cost V 4 bases and J 6 bases, with 11 bases left between them. Germline V gene sequence: CDR1 SGHAT, CDR2 FQNNGV. The CDR3 is made up of 13 amino acids. The CDR3 DNA sequence: TGTGCCAGCAGCTCGGCGGGACAGGATACGCAGTATTTT. This sequence encodes CASSSAGQDTQYF.

This sequence joins TRBV7-8 and TRBJ2-5; D unresolved. Germline V gene lookup returns CDR1 SGHVS and CDR2 FQNEAQ. Trimming left V 7 bases short and J 6 bases short, with 9 bases between. The CDR3 sequence is 11 residues long. CDR3 sequence: CASILGKTQYF. The CDR3 coding sequence is TGTGCCAGCATCCTTGGGAAGACCCAGTACTTC.

The chain couples TRBV6-1 to TRBJ1-5, with TRBD1 identical over 9 bases. Germline V gives CDR1 MNHNS, CDR2 SASEGT. CDR3 length equals 15 residues. The V and J ends lost 8 bases and 6 bases, in that order; junction bases with no gene match: 11. CDR3 DNA sequence: TGTGCCAGCTACATTCAACAGGGGGCGGGTCAGCCCCAGCATTTT. It yields the protein CASYIQQGAGQPQHF.

This clone was found a few times. The chain employs TRBV15 and TRBJ2-7; tentative D call: TRBD2 (6 bases). CDR1 is LNHNV and CDR2 is YYDKDF in the germline V gene (reference sequence). Trimming cost V 3 bases and J 5 bases, with 14 bases left between them. The length of the CDR3 is 14 residues. CDR3 residues: CATSSRRGSDEQYF. In DNA, the CDR3 is TGTGCCACCAGCAGCCGGCGGGGTAGCGACGAGCAGTACTTC. Using reference TRBV15 and TRBJ2-7 for the parts outside the CDR3, the full variable domain is DAMVIQNPRYQVTQFGKPVTLSCSQTLNHNVMYWYQQKSSQAPKLLFHYYDKDFNNEADTPDNFQSRRPNTSFCFLDIRSPGLGDTAMYLCATSSRRGSDEQYFGPGTRLTVT.

This clone was counted a single time. The rearrangement links TRBV15 to TRBJ2-3; D may match TRBD1 or TRBD2 (5 bases each). The CDR3 is 16 amino acids. The germline V gene encodes CDR1 LNHNV and CDR2 YYDKDF (reference sequence). V was clipped by 0 bases and J by 2 bases, with 12 bases between them. CDR3 sequence: CATSRDQGPHTDTQYF. The DNA for the CDR3 is TGTGCCACCAGCAGAGATCAGGGACCCCACACAGATACGCAGTATTTT.

The chain is built from TRBV5-1 and TRBJ2-1; D is unresolved. The V and J ends lost 5 bases and 2 bases respectively, with 11 bases between them. This CDR3 is 14 amino acids long. The germline V gene encodes CDR1 SGHRS and CDR2 YFSETQ. The CDR3 here is CASSPPSAYNEQFF. CDR3 sequence (DNA): TGCGCCAGCAGTCCTCCGTCAGCCTACAATGAGCAGTTCTTC.

V and J are TRBV7-6 and TRBJ2-5, with D unresolved. The germline V and J ends were trimmed by 2 bases and 5 bases, with 9 bases remaining between them. The CDR3 has 13 residues. Germline lookup yields CDR1 SGHVS and CDR2 FNYEAQ. The CDR3 DNA reads as TGTGCCAGCAGCTTAACTGGGATGGAGACCCAGTACTTC. It codes for CASSLTGMETQYF.

The rearrangement links TRBV25-1 to TRBJ2-7, with 7 bases fitting TRBD2. This CDR3 is built from 14 residues. Unmatched junction bases numbered 5, after V lost 3 bases and J lost 3 bases. The V gene's germline CDR1 is MGHDK and CDR2 SYGVNS. The CDR3 bases are TGTGCCAGCAGTGAGACTAGCCTCGGCTACGAGCAGTACTTC. This gives the protein CASSETSLGYEQYF.

The J gene is TRBJ1-5, the V gene TRBV7-8, with no clear D. V was pared by 3 bases and J by 7 bases, with 13 bases between. The germline V gene encodes CDR1 SGHVS and CDR2 FQNEAQ. The length of the CDR3 is 14 residues. In DNA form, the CDR3 reads TGTGCCAGCAGCTTCGGGAGCCCTGGACAGCCCCAGCATTTT. The encoded protein is CASSFGSPGQPQHF. Using reference TRBV7-8 and TRBJ1-5 for the parts outside the CDR3, the full variable domain is GAGVSQSPRYKVAKRGQDVALRCDPISGHVSLFWYQQALGQGPEFLTYFQNEAQLDKSGLPSDRFFAERPEGSVSTLKIQRTQQEDSAVYLCASSFGSPGQPQHFGDGTRLSIL.

The J gene is TRBJ2-2, the V gene TRBV2; D is ambiguous. CDR1 and CDR2 from the germline V gene are SNHLY and FYNNEI. This CDR3 comprises 14 residues. With 6 bases removed from V and 1 base from J, the gap between germline ends came to 9 bases. CDR3 bases: TGTGCCAGCAGACGGGCGAGGAACACCGGGGAGCTGTTTTTT. Translation gives CASRRARNTGELFF.

The chain combines TRBV5-4 with TRBJ1-2, with D possibly TRBD1 on 5 matching bases. Germline V CDR1 and CDR2: SGHNT, YYREEE (reference sequence). CDR3 length equals 16 residues. Trimming pared 4 bases from V and 4 bases from J, leaving 20 bases between. The CDR3 DNA follows: TGTGCCAGCAGCCCCTACCGGGACGTTGCTTCCTATGGCTACACCTTC. Translating it yields CASSPYRDVASYGYTF.

The chain has TRBV6-6 and TRBJ2-1; 9 nucleotides line up with TRBD1. Germline trimming cut 2 bases from V and 10 bases from J; bases unmatched to any gene: 3. CDR3 length: 13 residues. CDR1 is MNHNY and CDR2 is SVGAGI in the germline V gene (reference sequence). CDR3 in DNA: TGTGCCAGCAGTTACGGGACAGGGTTCGAGCAGTTCTTC. Translation: CASSYGTGFEQFF.

V is TRBV19 and J is TRBJ1-2; TRBD1 matches 12 bases. V lost 2 bases, J lost 8 bases, and 12 bases stayed unmatched. Germline V gives CDR1 LNHDA, CDR2 SQIVND (reference sequence). This CDR3 contains 17 residues. Here the CDR3 DNA reads TGTGCCAGTAGTATAAGCGGGACAGGGGGCGCGGTTGTAGGCTACACCTTC. Protein sequence: CASSISGTGGAVVGYTF.

J is TRBJ2-3 and V is TRBV4-2; the D is unclear. This CDR3 has 14 amino acids. Germline V gene lookup returns CDR1 LGHNA and CDR2 YNFKEQ. Deletions cut 0 bases from V and 2 bases from J, with 6 bases between. CDR3 nucleotides: TGTGCCAGCAGCCAAGACAGGTTCACAGATACGCAGTATTTT. Amino acid sequence: CASSQDRFTDTQYF.

The rearrangement links TRBV5-5 to TRBJ2-3; D remains ambiguous. The V gene's germline CDR1 is SGHKS and CDR2 YYEKEE (reference sequence). This CDR3 spans 14 amino acids. Trimming cost V 5 bases and J 2 bases, with 12 bases left between them. CDR3 DNA: TGTGCCAGCAGTGTGGACGGAACCACAGATACGCAGTATTTT. Residues: CASSVDGTTDTQYF.

This sequence joins TRBV5-1 and TRBJ1-1; tentative D call: TRBD1 (5 bases). CDR1 is SGHRS and CDR2 is YFSETQ in the germline V gene. There are 13 residues in the CDR3. V was trimmed by 2 bases and J by 1 base, leaving 6 bases between them. CDR3: CASSFGQNTEAFF. CDR3 nucleotides: TGCGCCAGCAGCTTCGGACAGAACACTGAAGCTTTCTTT.

The chain combines TRBV9 with TRBJ2-2; the D is unclear. The V end was cut by 4 bases, the J end by 4 bases, with 8 bases between. The CDR3 covers 13 residues. CDR1 SGDLS and CDR2 YYNGEE come from the germline V gene. In DNA form, the CDR3 reads TGTGCCAGCAGCAAACAGAGCACCGGGGAGCTGTTTTTT. Translating gives CASSKQSTGELFF.

V and J are TRBV6-5 and TRBJ1-5; a possible D gene is TRBD1 (6 bases). Trimming took 5 bases from V and 5 from J, leaving 10 bases between them. The CDR3 loop spans 13 amino acids. CDR1 and CDR2 from the germline V gene are MNHEY and SVGAGI. The DNA for the CDR3 is TGTGCCAGCAGTGCGTACAGGGATCAGCCCCAGCATTTT. Translating gives CASSAYRDQPQHF.

This chain joins TRBV5-1 and TRBJ2-1; 10 bases line up with TRBD2. The CDR3 is made up of 15 amino acids. V was clipped by 0 bases and J by 4 bases; unmatched bases: 1. CDR1 and CDR2 from the germline V gene are SGHRS and YFSETQ. The CDR3 bases are TGCGCCAGCAGCTTGGTAGCGGGAGGATACAATGAGCAGTTCTTC. Amino acid sequence: CASSLVAGGYNEQFF. Complete variable domain (other parts from reference TRBV5-1 and TRBJ2-1): KAGVTQTPRYLIKTRGQQVTLSCSPISGHRSVSWYQQTPGQGLQFLFEYFSETQRNKGNFPGRFSGRQFSNSRSEMNVSTLELGDSALYLCASSLVAGGYNEQFFGPGTRLTVL.

The chain joins TRBV7-9 to TRBJ2-1, with 7 bases aligning to TRBD1. CDR1 is SEHNR, CDR2 FQNEAQ, per germline (reference sequence). The CDR3 has 16 residues. V lost 5 bases and J lost 0; bases outside the gene matches: 7. The CDR3 loop reads CASSTNRGVSYNEQFF. CDR3 coding DNA: TGTGCCAGCAGCACTAACAGGGGAGTCTCCTACAATGAGCAGTTCTTC.

This clone has more than one count but fewer than ten. V is TRBV7-9 and J is TRBJ1-3; D is unresolved. This CDR3 is built from 13 residues. Trimming removed 8 bases at V and 1 base at J, with 9 bases between. Per germline, CDR1 SEHNR and CDR2 FQNEAQ (reference sequence). CDR3 nucleotide sequence: TGTGCCAGCGGGGAGGTTTCTGGAAACACCATATATTTT. Its protein product is CASGEVSGNTIYF.

The chain couples TRBV6-1 to TRBJ2-7; perhaps TRBD2 as D (6 bases). The CDR3 sequence is 17 residues long. The germline V gene has CDR1 MNHNS and CDR2 SASEGT. Trimming took 2 bases from V and 0 from J, leaving 17 bases between them. CDR3 nucleotide sequence: TGTGCCAGCAGTGAACTAGGTGGAGGGTCGAGCTCCTACGAGCAGTACTTC. Its translation: CASSELGGGSSSYEQYF.

The chain links TRBV12-5 to TRBJ2-7; D is perhaps TRBD2 (5 bases). The CDR3 has 18 residues. Germline V gene sequence: CDR1 LGHNT, CDR2 FRNRAP. Trimming cost V 0 bases and J 3 bases, with 21 bases left between them. The CDR3 sequence is CASGLVSVGRRSNYEQYF. The CDR3 DNA sequence: TGTGCTAGTGGTTTGGTATCTGTAGGGAGAAGGTCGAACTACGAGCAGTACTTC.

The J gene is TRBJ1-5, the V gene TRBV11-3; D remains unclear. CDR3 length equals 13 residues. Germline assignment: CDR1 SGHNT and CDR2 YENEEA. Deletions cut 5 bases from V and 3 bases from J, with 8 bases between. The CDR3 loop is CASSPGPNQPQHF. The CDR3 DNA is TGTGCCAGCAGCCCTGGGCCCAATCAGCCCCAGCATTTT.

The chain has TRBV18 and TRBJ2-7; 7 nucleotides align to TRBD2. J gave up 0 bases and V 3 bases, and 5 bases lay outside the gene matches. In germline, CDR1 is KGHSH, CDR2 LQKENI. This CDR3 is 15 amino acids long. The CDR3, as DNA: TGTGCCAGCTCACCGCCCGGGGGGTTCTCCTACGAGCAGTACTTC. Translating it yields CASSPPGGFSYEQYF.

This clone was seen once. This chain links TRBV7-8 with TRBJ2-1; no reliable D call. Germline loops: CDR1 SGHVS, CDR2 FQNEAQ. Trimming took 1 base from V and 8 from J, leaving 12 bases between them. The CDR3 is made up of 14 amino acids. CDR3 DNA: TGTGCCAGCAGCTTAGAAAGGTTAACTCATGAGCAGTTCTTC. It translates to CASSLERLTHEQFF.

This sequence joins TRBV5-1 and TRBJ1-1, with D possibly TRBD1 on 6 matching bases. Trimming took off 3 bases at V and 4 bases at J, with 13 bases between the two ends. The CDR3 loop spans 14 amino acids. Germline V gene lookup returns CDR1 SGHRS and CDR2 YFSETQ. The DNA of the CDR3 is TGCGCCAGCAGCTCAACACAGGGTAGCACTGAAGCTTTCTTT. It codes for CASSSTQGSTEAFF.

This sequence joins TRBV5-1 and TRBJ1-2; a weak D match, TRBD1 (5 bases). Germline-derived CDR1 and CDR2 are SGHRS and YFSETQ. The V end lost 0 bases, the J end lost 3 bases, and 6 bases lay between the germline ends. This CDR3 contains 13 residues. CDR3 in DNA: TGCGCCAGCAGCTTGGTAGGGGACTATGGCTACACCTTC. It encodes CASSLVGDYGYTF.

The V gene is TRBV18, the J gene TRBJ2-5; D uncertain. In germline, CDR1 is KGHSH, CDR2 LQKENI. The CDR3 runs to 13 residues. Trimming took off 0 bases at V and 5 bases at J, with 7 bases between the two ends. The CDR3 here is CASSPPLVETQYF. The CDR3 DNA follows: TGTGCCAGCTCACCACCCCTTGTGGAGACCCAGTACTTC.